This TCR beta chain was recovered during a study of shared clonotypes between healthy human individuals. TCRdb's table, derived via immunoSEQ multiplex PCR, lists solely in-frame clones and lacks some. The sample shows approximately 1.5 million clones, 95% to 99% of them seen only once. CDR1 and CDR2 (germline): LNHDA, SQIVND (reference sequence). Trimming stripped 0 bases from V and 7 bases from J, with 10 bases between. CDR3 size: 14 residues. The source is a man aged 25-45 years in good health. This chain links TRBV19 with TRBJ1-5; tentatively, D is TRBD1 (6 bases). Material for sequencing was naive CD4+ T cells sorted from blood. Noted subset: CD45RA+ positively selected. DNA for the CDR3: TGTGCCAGTAGTATAGATCCGACAGGCCAGCCCCAGCATTTT. Its translation: CASSIDPTGQPQHF.